The rows below give T cell receptor beta chains drawn from one sample of a study of blood T cell repertoires in COVID-19. Clones were sequenced by immunoSEQ multiplex PCR, and TCRdb holds only the in-frame ones, with some missing. The sample holds 150,000 to 200,000 clones, more than 75% seen once. Source material: peripheral blood. The source of these receptors is a young man with active or convalescent COVID-19. Each CDR3 is given with its conserved first and last residue. The D gene is left open where the match is weak. Not every row has a clone size; where given, it reads once, few, many or a size class.

abundance | j_gene | d_gene | len | v_gene | CDR3aa | CDR3nt
- | TRBJ2-7 | - | 13 | TRBV6-1 | CASSEGLVYEQYF | TGTGCCAGCAGTGAAGGACTAGTCTACGAGCAGTACTTC
- | TRBJ1-6 | TRBD1 | 14 | TRBV11-2 | CASTSDRGYSPLHF | TGTGCCAGCACCTCCGACAGGGGATATTCACCCCTCCACTTT
- | TRBJ1-3 | - | 13 | TRBV5-5 | CASNRVAGNTIYF | TGTGCCAGCAACCGGGTAGCTGGAAACACCATATATTTT
once | TRBJ1-4 | - | 14 | TRBV11-3 | CASSAHATNEKLFF | TGTGCCAGCAGCGCCCACGCGACTAATGAAAAACTGTTTTTT
once | TRBJ2-6 | - | 15 | TRBV29-1 | CSVEGGHSGANVLTF | TGCAGCGTTGAAGGGGGACACTCTGGGGCCAACGTCCTGACTTTC
- | TRBJ2-1 | TRBD2 | 15 | TRBV7-2 | CASRRGLAGLGEQFF | TGTGCCAGCAGAAGGGGACTAGCGGGTCTCGGTGAGCAGTTCTTC
- | TRBJ1-5 | - | 12 | TRBV2 | CASKQVDQPQHF | TGTGCCAGCAAGCAAGTGGATCAGCCCCAGCATTTT
- | TRBJ1-2 | TRBD1 | 14 | TRBV6-5 | CASRGDRVNYGYTF | TGTGCCAGCAGGGGGGACAGGGTAAACTATGGCTACACCTTC
- | TRBJ1-1 | TRBD1 | 15 | TRBV25-1 | CASSDGTEMNTEAFF | TGTGCCAGCAGTGACGGGACAGAGATGAACACTGAAGCTTTCTTT
- | TRBJ2-1 | TRBD2 | 16 | TRBV11-3 | CASSPLAGSSYNEQFF | TGTGCCAGCAGCCCACTAGCGGGATCCTCCTACAATGAGCAGTTCTTC